Shown below are 32 T cell receptor beta chains from a single sample sequenced in a study of glioma-infiltrating T cells. Amplification of TCR alpha and beta CDR3 regions from RNA used iRepertoire nested multiplex PCR. TCRdb reprocessed the multiplex PCR reads via MiXCR and lists one record per CDR3 protein. The repertoire includes approximately 400,000 distinct CDR3 sequences, around 45% of them detected once, and more than 10% sits in the top ten. Sequencing was carried out using glioma tissue, nonneoplastic brain tissue, or PBMCs (not recorded which). The receptor source for this set is a human donor with low-grade glioma or glioblastoma, undergoing nonglioma brain surgery, or in good health (not recorded which).

A remark on this clonotype: Without the conserved terminal phenylalanine or tryptophan, this CDR3 likely stems from a read error. The V and J genes are TRBV7-6 and TRBJ2-3, with unresolved D. Germline CDR1 is SGHVS and CDR2 is FNYEAQ. The length of the CDR3 is 13 residues. The CDR3 region is CASSFLVTDTQYL. Written as DNA, the CDR3 is TGTGCTAGCAGCTTCCTGGTCACAGATACGCAGTATCTT.

The chain uses TRBV7-3 and TRBJ1-3, with a weak D call TRBD1 (5 bases). The CDR3 totals 15 residues. Germline V gene sequence: CDR1 SGHTA, CDR2 FQGTGA. Trimming removed 0 bases at V and 2 bases at J, with 8 bases between. The CDR3 coding sequence is TGTGCCAGCAGCTTAACCGGGGGACCTGGAAACACCATATATTTT. Its translation is CASSLTGGPGNTIYF.

Turning to this clonotype: A clone one base away is much larger, so this may be a read error. The V gene is TRBV6-2 or TRBV6-3, the J gene TRBJ1-5; D is perhaps TRBD1 (5 bases). With 8 bases removed from V and 1 base from J, the gap between germline ends came to 15 bases. The CDR3 is 15 residues long. Per the germline V gene, CDR1 is MNHEY and CDR2 is SVGEGT. The CDR3 coding sequence is TGTGCCAGCGTCCCGTCGCCAGGGAGCAATCAGCCCCAGCATTTT. Its protein product is CASVPSPGSNQPQHF.

Turning to this clonotype: Just one base apart from a much larger clone, this may be a read error. This chain links TRBV4-2 with TRBJ1-1, with D possibly being TRBD1 (5 bases). CDR1 is LGHNA and CDR2 is YNFKEQ in the germline V gene. The CDR3 consists of 13 residues. CDR3 coding DNA: TGTGCCAGCAGCCAAGACCTGGACACTGAAGCTTCCTTT. This gives the protein CASSQDLDTEASF.

The chain is built from TRBV7-9 and TRBJ1-1; unclear D gene. The CDR3 sequence is 14 residues long. Germline V lookup: CDR1 SEHNR, CDR2 FQNEAQ (reference sequence). V was trimmed by 1 base and J by 2 bases, leaving 8 bases between them. The CDR3 nucleotides read TGTGCCAGCAGCTTAGAACCAGTTAACACTGAAGCTTTCTTT. Residues: CASSLEPVNTEAFF.

The rearrangement uses TRBV7-8 and TRBJ2-7; maybe TRBD2 (6 bases). In germline, CDR1 is SGHVS, CDR2 FQNEAQ. V was cut by 3 bases and J by 2 bases, with 11 bases left in between. The CDR3 runs to 14 residues. The CDR3 loop is CASSFPGEAYEQYF. The CDR3 region has the DNA TGTGCCAGCAGCTTTCCGGGGGAAGCCTACGAGCAGTACTTC.

The chain combines TRBV7-2 with TRBJ2-7, with D possibly being TRBD2 (6 bases). This CDR3 has 15 residues. Germline V CDR1 and CDR2: SGHTA, FQGNSA. The germline V and J ends were trimmed by 4 bases and 0 bases, with 13 bases remaining between them. CDR3: CASSSTSWSSYEQYF. CDR3 bases: TGTGCCAGCAGCTCAACTAGCTGGAGCTCCTACGAGCAGTACTTC.

CDR3: CASSPGGGAPIYTQYF. The CDR3 nucleotides read TGTGCCAGCAGCCCTGGTGGGGGGGCCCCCATATATACGCAGTATTTT. The V and J genes are TRBV3-1 and TRBJ2-3, with D possibly TRBD2 on 7 matching bases. Between the trimmed V and J ends, which lost 4 bases and 7 bases, there was a span of 21 bases. CDR3 length equals 16 residues. CDR1 is LGHDT, CDR2 YNNKEL, per germline (reference sequence).

This clonotype was observed many times. The V and J genes are TRBV6-6 and TRBJ2-2; no clear D gene. Trimming cost V 0 bases and J 6 bases, with 8 bases left between them. Germline V gene lookup returns CDR1 MNHNY and CDR2 SVGAGI (reference sequence). This CDR3 region has 14 residues. CDR3 nucleotide sequence: TGTGCCAGCAGTTACTCCCTTGGCGCCGGGGAGCTGTTTTTT. Amino acid sequence: CASSYSLGAGELFF.

This clonotype was seen many times. The V gene is TRBV20-1, the J gene TRBJ1-1; 11 bases map to TRBD1. The V and J ends lost 3 bases and 4 bases, in that order; junction bases with no gene match: 7. The germline V gene has CDR1 DFQATT and CDR2 SNEGSKA (reference sequence). The CDR3 covers 15 residues. Written as DNA, the CDR3 is TGCAGTGCTAGCCCGGGACAGGGGGATATCACTGAAGCTTTCTTT. As protein: CSASPGQGDITEAFF.

J is TRBJ2-2 and V is TRBV19; D gene uncertain. Germline V gene sequence: CDR1 LNHDA, CDR2 SQIVND (reference sequence). The V gene lost 2 bases and the J gene lost 5 bases, with 9 bases spanning the gap. The CDR3 length is 14 residues. The CDR3 nucleotides read TGTGCCAGTAGTATAAGACCTCGAACCGGGGAGCTGTTTTTT. It yields the protein CASSIRPRTGELFF.

This clonotype turned up a few times. The genes are TRBV20-1 and TRBJ2-7; TRBD1 matches at 10 bases. The length of the CDR3 is 15 residues. Trimming cost V 6 bases and J 7 bases; bases outside gene matches: 15. Germline V gene lookup returns CDR1 DFQATT and CDR2 SNEGSKA (reference sequence). CDR3 amino acids: CSATTGTGEQGEQYF. The CDR3, as DNA: TGCAGTGCCACAACCGGGACAGGGGAGCAGGGGGAGCAGTACTTC.

Remarks on this clonotype: In this CDR3 the conserved last residue, phenylalanine or tryptophan, is missing, so a read error is likely. The chain combines TRBV7-9 with TRBJ2-7; D not certain. From germline, CDR1 is SEHNR and CDR2 FQNEAQ (reference sequence). The CDR3 contains 12 residues. V lost 2 bases and J 3 bases, leaving 5 bases between the germline ends. CDR3: CASSLYRYEQYL. For the CDR3, the DNA is TGTGCCAGCAGCTTATATCGCTACGAGCAGTACCTC.

This chain links TRBV19 with TRBJ1-2; tentative D call: TRBD1 (5 bases). CDR1 LNHDA and CDR2 SQIVND come from the germline V gene (reference sequence). The CDR3 consists of 15 residues. V was pared by 7 bases and J by 1 base, with 16 bases between. The CDR3 sequence: CASTMGQGYNYGYTF. Here the CDR3 DNA reads TGTGCCAGTACCATGGGGCAGGGATATAACTATGGCTACACCTTC.

On this clonotype: One end of the junction is discordant with germline, which a read error may explain. The CDR3 DNA reads TGTGCCGGCAGCCCTGGGACAGCTTACGAGCAGTACTTC. Translating gives CAGSPGTAYEQYF. The rearrangement links TRBV28 to TRBJ2-7, with TRBD1 identical over 7 bases. CDR3 size: 13 residues. Looked up from germline, CDR1 is MDHEN and CDR2 is SYDVKM.

In its sample, this clonotype was seen a few times. This sequence joins TRBV4-1 and TRBJ2-7; D perhaps matches TRBD2 (6 bases). The CDR3 has 16 amino acids. Per the germline V gene, CDR1 is MGHRA and CDR2 is YSYEKL. The ends were cut back, 0 bases at V and 2 bases at J, with 14 bases in the middle. The CDR3 coding sequence is TGCGCCAGCAGCCAAGAGGCGGGACTCGTCCCCTACGAGCAGTACTTC. Its translation is CASSQEAGLVPYEQYF.

On this clonotype itself: A much larger clone differs by one base, so this may be a read error. This chain uses TRBV6-5 with TRBJ2-1; no definite D call. Germline V gene sequence: CDR1 MNHEY, CDR2 SVGAGI. CDR3 length equals 15 residues. V lost 1 base and J 12 bases, leaving 19 bases between the germline ends. The CDR3 here is CASSYYGHQLYVQFF. DNA of the CDR3: TGTGCCAGCAGTTACTACGGGCACCAGCTCTATGTGCAGTTCTTC.

In its sample, this clonotype was seen a few times. The chain links TRBV4-3 to TRBJ1-2; D unresolved. The CDR3 contains 15 residues. Germline lookup yields CDR1 LGHNA and CDR2 YSLEER. V gave up 0 bases and J gave up 2 bases, with 10 bases separating them. The CDR3 loop reads CASSQDRRLNYGYTF. Written as DNA, the CDR3 is TGCGCCAGCAGCCAAGATAGGAGATTGAACTATGGCTACACCTTC.

The chain recombines TRBV18 with TRBJ1-6; D not resolved. V was shortened by 3 bases and J by 0 bases, with 18 bases between the two germline ends. Per germline, CDR1 KGHSH and CDR2 LQKENI. The CDR3 is made up of 19 amino acids. The CDR3 nucleotides read TGTGCCAGCTCACCTCTTCAGGTGGAAGCGAGCTCCTATAATTCACCCCTCCACTTT. This sequence encodes CASSPLQVEASSYNSPLHF.

The chain has TRBV6-1 and TRBJ2-6, with 10 nucleotides matching TRBD1. V was pared by 8 bases and J by 0 bases, with 7 bases of the junction left unmatched. Germline V gene sequence: CDR1 MNHNS, CDR2 SASEGT. The CDR3 consists of 17 residues. The CDR3 DNA follows: TGTGCCAGCGGCGACAGGGGGCTCCTCTCTGGGGCCAACGTCCTGACTTTC. It encodes CASGDRGLLSGANVLTF.

This chain uses TRBV7-2 with TRBJ2-3; a possible D gene is TRBD2 (6 bases). Germline V gene lookup returns CDR1 SGHTA and CDR2 FQGNSA. The CDR3 spans 15 residues. V was clipped by 5 bases and J by 2 bases, with 14 bases between them. In nucleotides, the CDR3 is TGTGCCAGCAGCGCCGAACCGGGAGCCACAGATACGCAGTATTTT. Its protein product is CASSAEPGATDTQYF.

A few counts support this clonotype. The chain combines TRBV4-2 with TRBJ2-7; no reliable D call. The V and J ends lost 0 bases and 2 bases respectively, with 8 bases between them. Germline-derived CDR1 and CDR2 are LGHNA and YNFKEQ. CDR3 length: 14 residues. CDR3 bases: TGTGCCAGCAGCCAAGAAGCTGGGACCTACGAGCAGTACTTC. Translating it yields CASSQEAGTYEQYF.

This clonotype was recorded a few times. The chain recombines TRBV7-2 with TRBJ1-4; D may be TRBD1 (5 bases). The CDR3 extends over 16 amino acids. Germline CDR1 SGHTA, CDR2 FQGNSA. V gave up 5 bases and J gave up 11 bases, with 24 bases separating them. For the CDR3, the DNA is TGTGCCAGCAGCCGGGAAGGGGTAGGGGACTCAAGGAAACTGTTTTTT. Translated, it gives CASSREGVGDSRKLFF.

Points on this clonotype: A single base separates this from a much larger clone, so it may be a read error. The chain has TRBV28 and TRBJ1-1; the D is unclear. V was shortened by 5 bases and J by 7 bases, with 8 bases between the two germline ends. The CDR3 spans 11 residues. Germline V CDR1 and CDR2: MDHEN, SYDVKM. The CDR3 sequence: CASSPGNEAFF. DNA of the CDR3: TGTGCCAGCAGTCCTGGGAATGAAGCTTTCTTT.

The chain combines TRBV19 with TRBJ1-2; D is uncertain. There are 15 residues in the CDR3. Trimming left V 6 bases short and J 8 bases short, with 22 bases between. Germline CDR1 is LNHDA and CDR2 is SQIVND (reference sequence). The CDR3 DNA sequence: TGTGCCAGTAGCATCTCCTGGGGTATCAGTAGCGGCTACACCTTC. This translates into CASSISWGISSGYTF.

This clonotype occurred many times. V is TRBV28 and J is TRBJ1-5; 9 nucleotides align to TRBD1. The CDR3 runs to 15 residues. Germline V gene lookup returns CDR1 MDHEN and CDR2 SYDVKM. After removal of 7 bases from V and 7 bases from J, the junction contained 11 bases not matched to a gene. CDR3 sequence reads: CASTLLGQGGQPQHF. In DNA form, the CDR3 reads TGTGCCAGCACCCTACTGGGACAGGGAGGACAGCCCCAGCATTTT.

The rearrangement uses TRBV10-3 and TRBJ1-5; D is unresolved. Trimming removed 2 bases at V and 1 base at J, with 3 bases between. CDR3 size: 13 residues. Looked up from germline, CDR1 is ENHRY and CDR2 is SYGVKD. The DNA for the CDR3 is TGTGCCATCAGTGAGGGGAGCAATCAGCCCCAGCATTTT. It is translated as CAISEGSNQPQHF.

This clonotype was seen many times. The chain carries TRBV25-1 and TRBJ2-1; 11 bases are a match to TRBD2. V lost 3 bases and J lost 7; bases outside the gene matches: 11. The CDR3 has 17 residues. CDR1 is MGHDK and CDR2 is SYGVNS in the germline V gene. CDR3 in amino acids: CASSESPGTSGRNEQFF. In DNA, the CDR3 is TGTGCCAGCAGTGAGTCCCCCGGGACTAGCGGAAGGAATGAGCAGTTCTTC.

This clonotype occurred many times. The chain has TRBV4-2 and TRBJ2-3, with D perhaps matching TRBD1 (6 bases). Between the trimmed V and J ends, which lost 0 bases and 1 base, there was a span of 11 bases. Germline CDR1 is LGHNA and CDR2 is YNFKEQ. This CDR3 is built from 16 residues. The CDR3 DNA follows: TGTGCCAGCAGCCAAGATCTTGAGGGGGGCACAGATACGCAGTATTTT. It is translated as CASSQDLEGGTDTQYF.

On this clonotype itself: A read error may account for a junction end that differs from germline. The rearrangement uses TRBV20-1 and TRBJ2-3, with 7 bases identical to TRBD1. The CDR3 is 16 amino acids. Germline V gives CDR1 DFQATT, CDR2 SNEGSKA (reference sequence). CDR3 DNA: TGCAGTGCTAGAGATTATAGGACAGGACCCACAAATACGCAGTATTTT. It yields the protein CSARDYRTGPTNTQYF.

In regard to this clonotype: A clone one base away is much larger, so this may be a read error. This chain links TRBV20-1 with TRBJ1-5; the D is unclear. Deletions cut 3 bases from V and 5 bases from J, with 11 bases between. Germline loops: CDR1 DFQATT, CDR2 SNEGSKA (reference sequence). CDR3 size: 13 residues. Here the CDR3 reads CSARGSGDQPQHF. In nucleotides, the CDR3 is TGCAGTGCTAGGGGGAGTGGGGATCAGCCCCAGCATTTT.

This chain links TRBV12-3 or TRBV12-4 with TRBJ2-7, with 7 nucleotides matching TRBD2. V lost 3 bases and J lost 6; bases outside the gene matches: 5. The CDR3 is 13 amino acids. This CDR3 is CASSLAGALEQYF. The CDR3 coding sequence is TGTGCCAGCAGTTTGGCGGGAGCCCTCGAGCAGTACTTC.